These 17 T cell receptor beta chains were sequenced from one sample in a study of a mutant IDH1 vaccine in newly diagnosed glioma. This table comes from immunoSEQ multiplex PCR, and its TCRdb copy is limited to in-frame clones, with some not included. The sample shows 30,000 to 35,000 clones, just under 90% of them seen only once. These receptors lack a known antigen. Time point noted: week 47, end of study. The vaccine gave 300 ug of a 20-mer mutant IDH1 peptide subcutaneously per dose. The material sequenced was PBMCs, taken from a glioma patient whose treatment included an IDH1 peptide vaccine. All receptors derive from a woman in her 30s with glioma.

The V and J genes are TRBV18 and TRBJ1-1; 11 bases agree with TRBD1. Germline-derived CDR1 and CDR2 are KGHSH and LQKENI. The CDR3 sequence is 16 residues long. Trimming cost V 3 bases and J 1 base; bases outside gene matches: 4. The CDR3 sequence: CASSPDRGRGNTEAFF. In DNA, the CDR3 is TGTGCCAGCTCACCGGACAGGGGGCGTGGGAACACTGAAGCTTTCTTT. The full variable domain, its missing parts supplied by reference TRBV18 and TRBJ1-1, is NAGVMQNPRHLVRRRGQEARLRCSPMKGHSHVYWYRQLPEEGLKFMVYLQKENIIDESGMPKERFSAEFPKEGPSILRIQQVVRGDSAAYFCASSPDRGRGNTEAFFGQGTRLTVV.

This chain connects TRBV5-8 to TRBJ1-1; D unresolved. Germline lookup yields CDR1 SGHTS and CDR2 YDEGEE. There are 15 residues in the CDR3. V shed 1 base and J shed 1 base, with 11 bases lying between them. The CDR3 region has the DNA TGTGCCAGCAGCTTGTGGTCGGTAGGGAACACTGAAGCTTTCTTT. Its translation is CASSLWSVGNTEAFF.

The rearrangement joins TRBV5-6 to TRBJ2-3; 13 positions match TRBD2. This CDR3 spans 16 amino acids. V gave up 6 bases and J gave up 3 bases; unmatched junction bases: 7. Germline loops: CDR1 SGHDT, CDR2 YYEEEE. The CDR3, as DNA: TGTGCCAGCACCCCTCGGACTAGCGGGGGAACAGATACGCAGTATTTT. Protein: CASTPRTSGGTDTQYF.

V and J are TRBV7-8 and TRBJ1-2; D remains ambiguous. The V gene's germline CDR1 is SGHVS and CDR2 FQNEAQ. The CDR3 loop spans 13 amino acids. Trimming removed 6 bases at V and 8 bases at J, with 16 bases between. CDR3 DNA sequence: TGTGCCAGCAGTTTGTTGGGGTATGGCGGCTACACCTTC. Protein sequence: CASSLLGYGGYTF.

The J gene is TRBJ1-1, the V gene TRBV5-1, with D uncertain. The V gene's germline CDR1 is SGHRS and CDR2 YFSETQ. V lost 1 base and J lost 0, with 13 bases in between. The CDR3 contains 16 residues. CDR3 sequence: CASSLPPGSMNTEAFF. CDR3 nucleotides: TGCGCCAGCAGCTTGCCCCCTGGATCAATGAACACTGAAGCTTTCTTT.

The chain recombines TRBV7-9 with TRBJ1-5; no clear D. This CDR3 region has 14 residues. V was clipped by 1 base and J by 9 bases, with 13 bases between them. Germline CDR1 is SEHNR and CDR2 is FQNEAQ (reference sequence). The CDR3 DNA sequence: TGTGCCAGCAGCTTAGAGCCCGGTCCGTGGCCCCAGCATTTT. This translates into CASSLEPGPWPQHF.

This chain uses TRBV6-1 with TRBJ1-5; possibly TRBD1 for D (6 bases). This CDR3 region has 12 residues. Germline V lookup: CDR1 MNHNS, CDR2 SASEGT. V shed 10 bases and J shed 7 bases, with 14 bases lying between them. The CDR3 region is CATNRVEQPQHF. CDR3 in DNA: TGTGCCACAAACAGGGTAGAACAGCCCCAGCATTTT.

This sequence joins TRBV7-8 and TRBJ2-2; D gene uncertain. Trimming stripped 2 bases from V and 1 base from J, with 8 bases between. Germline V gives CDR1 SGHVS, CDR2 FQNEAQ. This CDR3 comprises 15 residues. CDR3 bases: TGTGCCAGCAGCTTACAAGGCATGAACACCGGGGAGCTGTTTTTT. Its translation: CASSLQGMNTGELFF.

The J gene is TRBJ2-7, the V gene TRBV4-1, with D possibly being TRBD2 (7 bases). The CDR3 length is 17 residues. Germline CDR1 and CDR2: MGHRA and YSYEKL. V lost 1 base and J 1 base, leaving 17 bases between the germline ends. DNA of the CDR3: TGCGCCAGCAGCCAAGTAGCTTTGGCGGGGGCGTCCTACGAGCAGTACTTC. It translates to CASSQVALAGASYEQYF.

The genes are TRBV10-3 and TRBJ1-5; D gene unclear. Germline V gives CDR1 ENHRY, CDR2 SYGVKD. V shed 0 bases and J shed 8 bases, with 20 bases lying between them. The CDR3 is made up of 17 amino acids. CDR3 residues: CAISESVLFDVGKPQHF. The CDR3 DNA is TGTGCCATCAGTGAGTCGGTGTTGTTTGACGTCGGGAAGCCCCAGCATTTT.

Written as DNA, the CDR3 is TGCGCCAGCAGCCAAGAGGCCAGGGGGGGGTTTGGGGAAAAACTGTTTTTT. It specifies CASSQEARGGFGEKLFF. The chain couples TRBV4-3 to TRBJ1-4; 7 bases map to TRBD1. V lost 0 bases to trimming and J lost 8 bases; unmatched junction nucleotides: 12. The CDR3 has 17 amino acids. The germline gives CDR1 LGHNA, CDR2 YSLEER.

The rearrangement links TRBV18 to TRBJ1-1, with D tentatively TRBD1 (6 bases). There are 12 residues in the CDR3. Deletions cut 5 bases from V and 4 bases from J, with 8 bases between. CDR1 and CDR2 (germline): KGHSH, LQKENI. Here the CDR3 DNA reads TGTGCCAGCTCAAGGGGGGTCACTGAAGCTTTCTTT. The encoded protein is CASSRGVTEAFF.

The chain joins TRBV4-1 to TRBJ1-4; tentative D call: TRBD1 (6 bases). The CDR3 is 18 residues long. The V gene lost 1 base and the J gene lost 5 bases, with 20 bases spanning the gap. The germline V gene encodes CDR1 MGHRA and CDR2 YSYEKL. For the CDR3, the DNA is TGCGCCAGCAGCCAAGGCCCAGGCGGGGGGCGGACAAATGAAAAACTGTTTTTT. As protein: CASSQGPGGGRTNEKLFF.

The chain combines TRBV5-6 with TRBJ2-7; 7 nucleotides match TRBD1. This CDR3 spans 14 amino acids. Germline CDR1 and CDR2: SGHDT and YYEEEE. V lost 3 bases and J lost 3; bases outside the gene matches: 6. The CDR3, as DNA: TGTGCCAGCAGCTACGGGACAGCCATCTACGAGCAGTACTTC. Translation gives CASSYGTAIYEQYF.

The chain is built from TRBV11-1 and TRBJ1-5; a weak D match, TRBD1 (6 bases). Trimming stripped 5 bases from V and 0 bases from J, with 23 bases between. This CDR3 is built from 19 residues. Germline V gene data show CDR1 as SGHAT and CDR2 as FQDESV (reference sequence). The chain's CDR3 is CASSHADRLSPYSNQPQHF. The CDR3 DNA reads TGTGCCAGCAGCCACGCCGACAGGCTTTCCCCTTATAGCAATCAGCCCCAGCATTTT.

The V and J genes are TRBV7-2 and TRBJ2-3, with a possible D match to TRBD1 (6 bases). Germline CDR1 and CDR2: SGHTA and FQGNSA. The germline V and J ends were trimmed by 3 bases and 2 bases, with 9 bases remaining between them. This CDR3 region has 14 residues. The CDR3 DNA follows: TGTGCCAGCAGCTTGGCAGGGGCCACAGATACGCAGTATTTT. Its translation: CASSLAGATDTQYF.

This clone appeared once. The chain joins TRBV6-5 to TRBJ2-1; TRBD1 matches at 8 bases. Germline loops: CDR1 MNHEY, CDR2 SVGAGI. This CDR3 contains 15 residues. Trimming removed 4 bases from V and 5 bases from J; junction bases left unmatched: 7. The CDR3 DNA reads TGTGCCAGCAGTTCTGCCGGGACAGGAAACAATGAGCAGTTCTTC. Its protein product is CASSSAGTGNNEQFF.